This T cell receptor (beta chain) was identified in a study of cytomegalovirus exposure and HLA in healthy donors. The study's findings and limits: Around 18,000 TCR beta sequences were associated with HLA alleles at 0.05 false discovery rate in a later analysis.

V was cut by 6 bases and J by 4 bases, with 6 bases left in between. Germline CDR1 and CDR2: MGHDK and SYGVNS. The CDR3 has 12 residues. The primer mix had 60 Vbeta and 13 Jbeta primers. Data came from immunoSEQ multiplex PCR; TCRdb stores just in-frame clones and leaves some out. Counted here are 75,000 to 100,000 clones, under 85% occurring once; the ten biggest clones make up roughly 9.8%. This clone was seen just once. Antigen specificity is unknown. The sequenced material came from PBMCs. This chain connects TRBV25-1 to TRBJ2-2; D is unclear. The clonotype originates from a man aged 18 to 30 in good health and CMV-seropositive. CDR3 amino acids: CASRRGTGELFF. The CDR3 coding sequence is TGTGCCAGCAGACGAGGCACCGGGGAGCTGTTTTTT.